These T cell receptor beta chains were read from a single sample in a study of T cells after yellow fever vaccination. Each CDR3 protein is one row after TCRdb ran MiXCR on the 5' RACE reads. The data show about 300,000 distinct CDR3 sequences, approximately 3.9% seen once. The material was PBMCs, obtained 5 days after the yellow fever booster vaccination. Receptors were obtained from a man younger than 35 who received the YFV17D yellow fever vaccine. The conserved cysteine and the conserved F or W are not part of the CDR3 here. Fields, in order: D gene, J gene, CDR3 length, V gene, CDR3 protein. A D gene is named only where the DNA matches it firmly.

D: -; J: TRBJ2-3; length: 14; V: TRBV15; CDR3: ATSRAKDGIRDTQY
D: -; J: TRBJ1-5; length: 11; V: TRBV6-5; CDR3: ASSYAGNQPQH
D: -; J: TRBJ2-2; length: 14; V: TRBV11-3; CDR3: ASSSLAVGNTGELF
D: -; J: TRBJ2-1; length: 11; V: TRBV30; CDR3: AWGQGGDNEQF
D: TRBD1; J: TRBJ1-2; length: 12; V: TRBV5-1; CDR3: ASSHQQGSEGYT
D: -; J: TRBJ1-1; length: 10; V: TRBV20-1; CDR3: SASLGHSEAF
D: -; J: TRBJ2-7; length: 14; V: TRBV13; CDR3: ASSFGVRGNSYEQY
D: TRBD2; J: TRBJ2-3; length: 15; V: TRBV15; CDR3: ATSRYPGGTSTDTQY
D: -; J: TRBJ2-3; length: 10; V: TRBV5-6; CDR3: ASGVGTDTQY
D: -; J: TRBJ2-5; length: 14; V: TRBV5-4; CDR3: ASSRGPGSRKETQY
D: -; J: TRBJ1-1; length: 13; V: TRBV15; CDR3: ATSRDSTRSNEAF
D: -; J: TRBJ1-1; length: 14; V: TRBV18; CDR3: ASSPIFRASNTEAF
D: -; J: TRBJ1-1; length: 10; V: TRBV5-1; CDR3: ASGPLNSPAF
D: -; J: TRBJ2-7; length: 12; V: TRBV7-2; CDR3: ASSLAGGGGEQY
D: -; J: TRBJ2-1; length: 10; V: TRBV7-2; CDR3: ASSLEYGIQF
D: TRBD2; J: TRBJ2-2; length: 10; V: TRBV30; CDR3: AWNRGGGELF
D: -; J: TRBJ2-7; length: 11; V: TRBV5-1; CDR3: ASSLGQAGEQY
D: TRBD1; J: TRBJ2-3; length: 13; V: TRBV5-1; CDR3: ASKDGTGATDTQY
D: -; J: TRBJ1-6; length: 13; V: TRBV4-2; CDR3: ASSQNTGINSPLH
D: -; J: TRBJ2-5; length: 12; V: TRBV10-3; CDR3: AISVSNMGETQY
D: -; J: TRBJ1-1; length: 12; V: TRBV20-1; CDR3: SARVPGLATEAF
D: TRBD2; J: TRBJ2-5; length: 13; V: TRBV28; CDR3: ASSFRGGARETQY
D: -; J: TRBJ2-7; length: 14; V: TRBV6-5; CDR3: ASSYRTPRGHYEQY
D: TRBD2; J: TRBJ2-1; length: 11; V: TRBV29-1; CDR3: SDQTAGGNEQF
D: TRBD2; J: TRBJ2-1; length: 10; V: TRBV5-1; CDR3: ASRREGNEQF
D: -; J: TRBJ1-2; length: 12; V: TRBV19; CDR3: ASRRTDSDYGYT
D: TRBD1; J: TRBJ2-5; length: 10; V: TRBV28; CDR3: ATWGRGETQY
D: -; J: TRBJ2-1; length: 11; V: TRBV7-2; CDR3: ASSSQRYNEQF
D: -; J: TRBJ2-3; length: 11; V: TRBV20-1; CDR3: SAGEAGTDTQY
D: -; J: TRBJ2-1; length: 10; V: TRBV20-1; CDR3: SAREDDPRQF
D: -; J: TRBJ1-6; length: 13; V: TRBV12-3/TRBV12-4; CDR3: ASSSRAAYNSPLH
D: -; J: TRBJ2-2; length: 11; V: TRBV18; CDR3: ASSPPVTGELF
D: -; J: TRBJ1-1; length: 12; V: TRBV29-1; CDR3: SVNNVVRNTEAF
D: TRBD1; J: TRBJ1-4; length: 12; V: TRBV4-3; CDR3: ASSQQGAGEKLF
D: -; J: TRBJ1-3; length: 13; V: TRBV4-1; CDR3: ASSNQQVSGNTIY
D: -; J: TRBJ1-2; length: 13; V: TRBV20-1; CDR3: SAPPAGEANYGYT
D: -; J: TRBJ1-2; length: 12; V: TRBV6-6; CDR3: ASSYPDDLGGYT
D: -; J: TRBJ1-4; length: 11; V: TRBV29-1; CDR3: SVQLQVQEKLF
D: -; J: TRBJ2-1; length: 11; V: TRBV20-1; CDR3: SARDPLAVEQF
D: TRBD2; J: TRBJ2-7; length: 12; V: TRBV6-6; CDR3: ASKKTSAFYEQY
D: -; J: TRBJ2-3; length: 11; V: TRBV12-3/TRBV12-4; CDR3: ASKTSSTDTQY
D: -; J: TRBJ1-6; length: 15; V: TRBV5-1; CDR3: ASSTNPGSHYNSPLH
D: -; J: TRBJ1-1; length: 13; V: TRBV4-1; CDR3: ASSQKQVMNTEAF
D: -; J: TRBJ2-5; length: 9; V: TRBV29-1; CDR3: CGVWEETQY
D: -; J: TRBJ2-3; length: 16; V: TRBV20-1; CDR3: SARAETITGTSTDTQY
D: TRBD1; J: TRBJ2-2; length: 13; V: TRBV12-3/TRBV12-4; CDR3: ASSPPQGAAGELF
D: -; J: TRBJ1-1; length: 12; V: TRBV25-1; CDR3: ASSDYMRSTEAF
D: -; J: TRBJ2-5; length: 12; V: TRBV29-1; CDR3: SVERLALWETQY
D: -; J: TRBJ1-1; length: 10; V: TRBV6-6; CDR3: ASSNSGAEAF
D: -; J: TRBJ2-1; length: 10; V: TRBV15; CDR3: ATSREFLPQF
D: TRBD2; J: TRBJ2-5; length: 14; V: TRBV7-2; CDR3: ASSLFTGGGAETQY
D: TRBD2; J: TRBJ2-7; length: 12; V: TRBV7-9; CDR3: ASSPGLEPYEQY